This T cell receptor beta chain was recovered during a study of neurological immune-mediated disorders (dated by TCRdb to the late 2010s). In terms of the full investigation: Using UMI-based sequencing, the study compared peripheral blood TCR-beta repertoires from patients with HTLV-I-associated myelopathy (HAM/TSP), patients with multiple sclerosis, and healthy controls. Of the 70 or so subjects in the cohort, around 14 were HAM/TSP patients, roughly 34 were multiple sclerosis patients, and about 20 were healthy controls. Alongside PBMC samples, the set of some 97 TCR-beta libraries contained longitudinal samples, technical triplicates, and paired CD4+ and CD8+ T-cell subsets that had been sorted. The investigation overall reported the following: No identical CDR3 amino acid sequences were found to be shared among expanded clones across subjects, suggesting that TCR-beta repertoires were private in all groups. TCR clonal expansion was greatest in HAM/TSP patients and smallest in MS patients, who ranked below even healthy controls.

cDNA was synthesized by template-switch 5'RACE using a primer carrying a 10-nucleotide random unique molecular identifier by which each TCR transcript was tagged. Every sequencing run covered 15-18 subjects and yielded more than 200 million TCR-beta sequences. The RNeasy kit was used for extraction of total RNA. The KAPA Real-time Library Amplification kit was used to amplify TCR-beta VDJ regions with primers targeting the TCR constant region and the 5'RACE anchor. A first PCR added sample indexes and Illumina adaptors, and a second PCR then raised library yield. After purification with Ampure beads, the TCR product of roughly 650 bp was size-selected on a 2% E-gel SizeSelection system. Before pooling, library quality was checked on a Bioanalyzer, concentration was measured with Qubit, and libraries were quantified with the Kapa Library Quantification kit. Libraries were sequenced paired-end 2 x 150 bp on an Illumina HiSeq 2500. To increase sequence diversity, roughly 24-31% phiX was spiked into each library pool. The original pipeline was this. Quality-filtered reads were processed with the UMI-based MiGEC pipeline, which removed over 75% of raw TCR sequences during error correction. IMGT germline references were used for alignment of VDJ genes, and clonotypes were defined by a unique CDR3 amino acid sequence together with V-J genes. Clonal expansion, Shannon diversity, and CDR3 relatedness (CalcPairwiseDistances, ClusterSamples) were evaluated with VDJtools, and phylogenetic trees were built with CLCbio workbench. Expanded clones were defined as having at least 8 unique UMIs, based on coefficient-of-variation modelling across technical triplicates. TCRdb reworked the public reads: Q25 trimming with fastp, MiXCR clone assembly, productive beta chains retained. Each entry is one CDR3 protein sequence, shown with its most common DNA and genes. These V and J calls rely on TCRdb rather than the paper's analysis. This sample gives around 38,000 distinct CDR3 sequences in total; around 15% of them show up just once. The top ten constitute approximately 4% of the sample.

Sorted-subset TCR libraries were prepared from about a million sorted CD4+ or CD8+ T cells. PBMCs were separated from peripheral blood using Ficoll-Hypaque density gradient centrifugation and then cryopreserved in liquid nitrogen. Paired sorted CD4+ and CD8+ subsets came from healthy controls, HAM/TSP patients and MS patients. The germline V gene (reference sequence) provides CDR1 SGHKS and CDR2 YYEKEE. V is pared back by 2 bases and J by 6 bases, with 20 bases lying between the germline termini. The CDR3 spans 16 residues, from the cysteine through the phenylalanine. The read is trimmed to its CDR3 DNA, 48 bases read in frame from base 1. In the case of this clonotype: Its antigen specificity is not known. No base qualities exist here, and no much larger clone lies one base off it.

The chain uses TRBV5-5 and TRBJ1-2, with the D gene too uncertain to name. The source is a woman aged 60-70 years with HTLV-1-associated myelopathy (HAM/TSP). Specimen: CD4+ T cells from blood. The CDR3 has the sequence CASSLPNLISVDGYTF. The nucleotide sequence reads TGTGCCAGCAGCTTACCCAATCTCATTTCGGTAGATGGCTACACCTTC.